The source of this T cell receptor beta chain is a study of T cell responses to AZD1222 COVID-19 vaccine. Study-wide points: Mapped onto spike, vaccine-associated CD4 TCRs spanned it and were dominant at 160-218 and 743-854. Sampling that yielded the repertoires occurred only after the peak T cell response. Two AZD1222 doses significantly raised spike-specific TCR breadth and depth over controls. The sample set comprised mostly white British donors with more females, and clonal diversity was possibly underestimated.

Clones were sequenced by immunoSEQ multiplex PCR, and TCRdb holds only the in-frame ones, with some missing. The table includes 200,000 or so clones, almost 95% detected once. About this clone: Its matching antigen is unknown.

Sequencing used peripheral blood, obtained on day 0 of AZD1222 vaccination. The sequence was obtained from an adult in good health.

Here the CDR3 DNA reads TGTGCCAGCAGCTTAGTCAGGACCTCCTACGAGCAGTACTTC. The encoded protein is CASSLVRTSYEQYF. This chain uses TRBV11-2 with TRBJ2-7; no definite D call. V was shortened by 1 base and J by 0 bases, with 7 bases between the two germline ends. Germline CDR1 and CDR2: SGHAT and FQNNGV. The CDR3 is 14 residues long.